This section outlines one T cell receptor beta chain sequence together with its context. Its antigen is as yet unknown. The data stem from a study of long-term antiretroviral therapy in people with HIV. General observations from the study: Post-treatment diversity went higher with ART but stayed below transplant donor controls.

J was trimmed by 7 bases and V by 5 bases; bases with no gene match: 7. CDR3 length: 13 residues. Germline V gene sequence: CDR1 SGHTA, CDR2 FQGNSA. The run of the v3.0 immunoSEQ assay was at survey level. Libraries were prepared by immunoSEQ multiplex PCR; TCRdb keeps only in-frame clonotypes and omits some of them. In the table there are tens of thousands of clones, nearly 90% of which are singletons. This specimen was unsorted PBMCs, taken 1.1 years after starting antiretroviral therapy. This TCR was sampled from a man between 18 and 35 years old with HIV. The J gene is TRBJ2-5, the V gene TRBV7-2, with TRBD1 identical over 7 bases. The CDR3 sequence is CASSPGQVGTQYF. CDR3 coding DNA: TGTGCCAGCAGCCCCGGACAGGTTGGGACCCAGTACTTC.